A selection of T cell receptor beta chains follows, all from one sample in a study of response to subunit inactivated influenza vaccine. MiXCR, applied by TCRdb to the RT-PCR reads, yields one record per CDR3 protein. The sample holds around 580,000 distinct CDR3 sequences, over 9.5% seen once. The sample here was PBMCs from blood, taken on the day of vaccination. Receptors originate from a man between 45 and 60 years old who received an inactivated influenza vaccine. CDR3s leave out the opening cysteine and the closing phenylalanine or tryptophan. Fields, in order: V gene, D gene, clone size, J gene, CDR3 protein. A D gene is named only where the DNA matches it firmly. The size field is filled for only some rows; it gives once, few, many or a size class.

TRBV9	.	few	TRBJ2-7	ASSVGGSSTYEQY
TRBV6-1	TRBD2	few	TRBJ2-1	ASSPTLRLAGGHNNEQF
TRBV5-1	.	few	TRBJ2-7	ASSPRQDVSYEQY
TRBV12-3/TRBV12-4	TRBD2	few	TRBJ2-3	ASGDSSGGAGDTQY
TRBV20-1	TRBD2	.	TRBJ2-1	SAEDIGLAGDNEQF
TRBV12-3/TRBV12-4	.	.	TRBJ2-1	ASRPTGVVRTNYNEQF
TRBV4-1	.	many	TRBJ1-1	ASRVTGHLTEAF
TRBV3-1	.	few	TRBJ1-3	ASSPGLSSGNTIY
TRBV18	TRBD1	few	TRBJ2-7	ASSLIGTGRENEQY
TRBV20-1	.	.	TRBJ1-1	SARDLPRNTEAF
TRBV28	.	many	TRBJ2-3	ASSPFKRSDSTDTQY
TRBV27	TRBD2	.	TRBJ2-5	ASSGSGGMETQY
TRBV20-1	.	few	TRBJ2-1	SARKGSYNEQF
TRBV5-1	.	few	TRBJ2-7	ASKGVEGYEQY
TRBV28	.	.	TRBJ1-6	ASSFGQGARGPLH
TRBV29-1	.	many	TRBJ2-2	SVEDQGELPNTGELF
TRBV5-1	.	many	TRBJ1-1	ASSLYPTGNTEAF
TRBV4-1	.	many	TRBJ1-2	ASSQDKGPRGYT
TRBV2	TRBD1	.	TRBJ1-2	ASRRRQGVYGYT
TRBV19	TRBD1	many	TRBJ2-7	ASSTYRGPYEQY
TRBV20-1	TRBD2	few	TRBJ2-5	SARDLAVSQETQY
TRBV2	.	.	TRBJ1-5	ASSGGSGQPQH
TRBV7-9	TRBD2	many	TRBJ2-7	ASSFSGSSDEQY
TRBV28	TRBD2	few	TRBJ2-3	ASRTPAGGGGKDTQY
TRBV11-2	.	.	TRBJ2-7	ASSLNHRGNEQY
TRBV6-2/TRBV6-3	.	.	TRBJ2-7	ASSYSTPKGEQY
TRBV7-9	.	.	TRBJ2-1	ASSLGTVEQF
TRBV10-3	TRBD2	.	TRBJ2-7	AISEPARTSGGIHEQY
TRBV9	.	few	TRBJ1-5	ASSAGDAQPQH
TRBV5-1	TRBD2	.	TRBJ2-5	AGSSGDYLQETQY
TRBV12-3/TRBV12-4	TRBD1	many	TRBJ1-6	ASRIGTGRVGPLH
TRBV12-3/TRBV12-4	TRBD2	.	TRBJ2-7	ASSPGSGGDEQY
TRBV18	TRBD1	.	TRBJ1-4	ASSRTGFNEKLF
TRBV7-9	.	few	TRBJ2-1	ASSSQTRYNEQF
TRBV19	.	.	TRBJ2-1	ASSISRNEQF
TRBV4-3	TRBD2	few	TRBJ2-7	ASSQDKREGREQY
TRBV7-4	.	.	TRBJ2-7	ASPLKTGGNLEQY
TRBV12-3/TRBV12-4	.	.	TRBJ2-1	ASSFQSSYNEQF
TRBV4-2	.	.	TRBJ2-3	ASSQELTVATDTQY
TRBV30	.	few	TRBJ1-1	AWKRDGIGTEAF
TRBV7-6	.	few	TRBJ2-2	ASSLVDIDTGELF
TRBV27	.	.	TRBJ1-6	ASSSWTNRAAKSPLH